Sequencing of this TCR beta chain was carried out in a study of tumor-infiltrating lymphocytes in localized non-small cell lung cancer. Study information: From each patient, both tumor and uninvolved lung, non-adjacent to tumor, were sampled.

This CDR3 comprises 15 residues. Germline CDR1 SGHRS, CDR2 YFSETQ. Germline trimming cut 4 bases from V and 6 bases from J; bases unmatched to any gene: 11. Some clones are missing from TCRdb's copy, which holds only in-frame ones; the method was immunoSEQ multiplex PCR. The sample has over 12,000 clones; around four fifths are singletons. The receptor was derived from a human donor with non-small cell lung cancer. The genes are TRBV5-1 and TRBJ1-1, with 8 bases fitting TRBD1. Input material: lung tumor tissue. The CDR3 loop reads CASSLWTGRAAEAFF. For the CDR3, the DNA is TGCGCCAGCAGCCTATGGACAGGGAGAGCGGCTGAAGCTTTCTTT.